These T cell receptor beta chains were read from a single sample in a study of PD-1 blockade in classical Hodgkin lymphoma. Method: immunoSEQ multiplex PCR; TCRdb's copy keeps in-frame clones and lacks some. The sample has 20,000 to 25,000 clones; 90% to 95% are singletons. The specimen sequenced was peripheral blood mononuclear cells (PBMCs). The receptor source for this set is a human donor with classical Hodgkin lymphoma. Both conserved end residues are part of each CDR3. Fields, in order: V gene, CDR3 protein.

TRBV2 CASSERGRASNEQFF
TRBV5-1 CASSLEGAIQETQYF
TRBV27 CASSFGFSVSYEQYF
TRBV7-2 CASSLALWQPQHF
TRBV4-3 CASSQARTGEGVKADTQYF
TRBV27 CASSFLLPRDRGYEQYF
TRBV6-1 CASSEGMNTEAFF
TRBV18 CASSPGQNEQYF
TRBV5-6 CASSWPYLGDKNSNQPQHF
TRBV5-1 CASRSDRTTDTQYF
TRBV9 CASTRGMNTEAFF
TRBV4-1 CASSQVDARVSPLHF
TRBV11-2 CASSSNTVPGETQYF
TRBV6-5 CASSQRGGTDTQYF
TRBV10-1 CASSESGFNQPQHF
TRBV20-1 CSARGVHEQFF
TRBV2 CASIPGLRGANVLTF
TRBV5-4 CASSLDYEQYF
TRBV7-9 CASSSAFDEQYF
TRBV19 CASSIVGLAGGKNIQYF
TRBV9 CASSPRTSGGRGETQYF
TRBV9 CASSVVPGLQETQYF
TRBV9 CASSVGRGSEEKLFF
TRBV6-4 CASSVELRGPQHF
TRBV6-1 CASRGPQETQYF
TRBV19 CASRKGTEAFF
TRBV2 CASSREGQETQYF
TRBV6-5 CASSVLEGGPQHF
TRBV4-3 CASSPGLAGTYEQYF
TRBV5-6 CASRPSGTSGYTGELFF
TRBV11-2 CASSLDRATASEKETQYF
TRBV15 CATSRDLRTSGVADTQYF
TRBV7-8 CASSARRDIANYGYTF
TRBV27 CASSSILDRGETQYF